This T cell receptor beta chain originates from a study of shared clonotypes between healthy human individuals. Study in general: Donors had three CD4 naive, three CD4 memory, two CD8 naive and one CD8 memory plate apiece. Overall study results and limits: Unshared clonotypes carried lower generation probabilities than those common to all four donors. Only a few donors were included, so the genetic and exposure-history diversity represented was limited.

The junction had 9 bases not matched to a gene; V was cut back by 4 bases and J by 8 bases. The CDR3 is 15 residues long. Germline lookup yields CDR1 SGHNT and CDR2 YYREEE (reference sequence). As to this clone: Antigen: not known.

Data came from immunoSEQ multiplex PCR; TCRdb stores just in-frame clones and leaves some out. The repertoire holds 2 million to 2.5 million clones, approximately 95% seen once, with 0.1% to 0.15% in the top ten. The sample comprised naive CD4+ T cells sorted from blood. Indicated subset: CD45RA+ positively selected. The clonotype originates from a man younger than 30 in good health. The gene calls are TRBV5-4 and TRBJ2-4, with 10 bases fitting TRBD2. CDR3 nucleotides: TGTGCCAGCAGCCGAAAGCGGGAGGGCCATGACATTCAGTACTTC. It codes for CASSRKREGHDIQYF.